These T cell receptor beta chains were read from a single sample in a study of blood T cells in healthy people across ages. TCRdb used MiXCR to reprocess the 5' RACE reads, holding one entry per CDR3 protein. The profile shows roughly 800,000 distinct CDR3 sequences, 35% to 40% of them singletons. Sequenced: blood. These receptors all come from a man aged 18-30 years in good health. Both conserved end residues are trimmed from each CDR3. Fields, in order: D gene, V gene, CDR3 protein. A D gene is named only where the DNA matches it firmly.

d_call: TRBD1
v_call: TRBV5-1
cdr3_aa: ASSLRSRDRVRTEAF

d_call: NA
v_call: TRBV27
cdr3_aa: ASGRGGEKLF

d_call: NA
v_call: TRBV13
cdr3_aa: ASSSPRDSPDNEQF

d_call: NA
v_call: TRBV29-1
cdr3_aa: SVSRHNEQF

d_call: TRBD1
v_call: TRBV6-6
cdr3_aa: ASSSPGQGLNEQF

d_call: TRBD2
v_call: TRBV7-2
cdr3_aa: ASSLEGTSGRYYNEQF

d_call: NA
v_call: TRBV12-3/TRBV12-4
cdr3_aa: ASKSRPQDEQF

d_call: NA
v_call: TRBV14
cdr3_aa: ASSQFKSASYEQY

d_call: NA
v_call: TRBV4-2
cdr3_aa: ASSQRQSNEKLF

d_call: NA
v_call: TRBV5-1
cdr3_aa: ASSLAEAPENEQF

d_call: TRBD1
v_call: TRBV7-2
cdr3_aa: ASSLVGGQGLELF

d_call: NA
v_call: TRBV20-1
cdr3_aa: SSTRNTEAF

d_call: TRBD1
v_call: TRBV7-2
cdr3_aa: ATFSTGGAYGYT

d_call: NA
v_call: TRBV5-6
cdr3_aa: ASIYSIGDEQF

d_call: TRBD1
v_call: TRBV28
cdr3_aa: ASTTTGGNQPQD

d_call: NA
v_call: TRBV28
cdr3_aa: TSSGRGTTYNEQF

d_call: NA
v_call: TRBV6-2/TRBV6-3
cdr3_aa: ASSYSRGRRAGFQETQY

d_call: TRBD1
v_call: TRBV10-3
cdr3_aa: AISEPRQGNSPLH

d_call: NA
v_call: TRBV10-3
cdr3_aa: AISESAAYEQY

d_call: NA
v_call: TRBV4-3
cdr3_aa: ASSPRPGGNTGELF

d_call: NA
v_call: TRBV28
cdr3_aa: ASSSSTHMNTGELF

d_call: TRBD1
v_call: TRBV7-8
cdr3_aa: ASSRKRRQGHRDEQF

d_call: TRBD2
v_call: TRBV20-1
cdr3_aa: SAPSGARSYNEQY

d_call: NA
v_call: TRBV7-8
cdr3_aa: ASSLVMPGWVNTEAF

d_call: NA
v_call: TRBV7-8
cdr3_aa: ASSLVDFAGSYNEQY

d_call: NA
v_call: TRBV7-9
cdr3_aa: ASSSHPRGGETQY

d_call: NA
v_call: TRBV10-3
cdr3_aa: AISESGAPRYNEQF

d_call: NA
v_call: TRBV5-1
cdr3_aa: ASSESTSTDTQY

d_call: NA
v_call: TRBV14
cdr3_aa: ASSQSGLNQPQH

d_call: NA
v_call: TRBV4-1
cdr3_aa: ASSLLSSGPYEQY

d_call: NA
v_call: TRBV29-1
cdr3_aa: SGGRDQETQY

d_call: TRBD2
v_call: TRBV2
cdr3_aa: ASSESSSGVVQF

d_call: TRBD1
v_call: TRBV3-1
cdr3_aa: ASSRGLETEAF

d_call: NA
v_call: TRBV5-4
cdr3_aa: ASSPSLGRRYNEQF

d_call: NA
v_call: TRBV4-3
cdr3_aa: ASSQDKGRDTEAF

d_call: NA
v_call: TRBV14
cdr3_aa: ASSQALDYYNEQF

d_call: NA
v_call: TRBV12-3/TRBV12-4
cdr3_aa: ASSLGRGVAYEQY

d_call: TRBD2
v_call: TRBV11-2
cdr3_aa: ATSGGETQY

d_call: NA
v_call: TRBV11-3
cdr3_aa: ASSHSTGHGNYGYT

d_call: NA
v_call: TRBV7-2
cdr3_aa: ASSSGPNNEQY

d_call: TRBD1
v_call: TRBV5-1
cdr3_aa: ASSLDGLTGNYEQY

d_call: NA
v_call: TRBV10-3
cdr3_aa: AISTEASGNTIY

d_call: NA
v_call: TRBV19
cdr3_aa: ASSIGQMNTEAF

d_call: TRBD1
v_call: TRBV25-1
cdr3_aa: ASSEYGTVTDTQY

d_call: NA
v_call: TRBV7-2
cdr3_aa: ASSLVEGGGYT

d_call: TRBD1
v_call: TRBV7-2
cdr3_aa: ASSLGGQGFYEQY

d_call: NA
v_call: TRBV9
cdr3_aa: ASSARTRGFDTEAF

d_call: NA
v_call: TRBV3-1
cdr3_aa: ASSQDAIAGEQY

d_call: TRBD1
v_call: TRBV29-1
cdr3_aa: SVHRGDMNTEAF

d_call: NA
v_call: TRBV7-6
cdr3_aa: ASSESGEVRDGQF

d_call: NA
v_call: TRBV20-1
cdr3_aa: SARTFSEGEQF

d_call: TRBD1
v_call: TRBV7-9
cdr3_aa: ASGQGPYYGYT